This T cell receptor beta chain was documented in a study of T cells in Graves' hyperthyroidism and ophthalmopathy. On the study more broadly: Peripheral blood samples were taken at initial diagnosis, prior to any treatment.

Amplification targeted TCR beta CDR3 regions from RNA transcripts. First-round RT-PCR of the TCR CDR3 relied on the HTBI primer set. Each CDR3 protein gets one entry after TCRdb re-called the multiplex PCR reads with MiXCR. The profile shows some 370,000 distinct CDR3 sequences, over 13% of them singletons. The CDR3 is 15 residues long. Trimming removed 0 bases from V and 0 bases from J, with 12 bases in between. In germline, CDR1 is DFQATT, CDR2 SNEGSKA (reference sequence). Each person with ophthalmopathy scored at least 3 on the Clinical Activity Score, reached NOSPECS grade 4 or higher, and had been ill under 3 months. The diagnostic basis comprised clinical symptoms, serum thyroxine and TRAb, thyroid ultrasound and orbital computed tomography. Each 10 ml fresh peripheral blood draw supplied the PBMCs. This clonotype was detected only a few times.

This receptor was identified in a man aged 45-65 years with Graves' ophthalmopathy. Specimen: blood. J is TRBJ2-7 and V is TRBV20-1; D possibly corresponds to TRBD1 (5 bases). CDR3 sequence reads: CSARDHSDSSYEQYF. Here the CDR3 DNA reads TGCAGTGCTAGAGACCACTCAGACAGCTCCTACGAGCAGTACTTC.